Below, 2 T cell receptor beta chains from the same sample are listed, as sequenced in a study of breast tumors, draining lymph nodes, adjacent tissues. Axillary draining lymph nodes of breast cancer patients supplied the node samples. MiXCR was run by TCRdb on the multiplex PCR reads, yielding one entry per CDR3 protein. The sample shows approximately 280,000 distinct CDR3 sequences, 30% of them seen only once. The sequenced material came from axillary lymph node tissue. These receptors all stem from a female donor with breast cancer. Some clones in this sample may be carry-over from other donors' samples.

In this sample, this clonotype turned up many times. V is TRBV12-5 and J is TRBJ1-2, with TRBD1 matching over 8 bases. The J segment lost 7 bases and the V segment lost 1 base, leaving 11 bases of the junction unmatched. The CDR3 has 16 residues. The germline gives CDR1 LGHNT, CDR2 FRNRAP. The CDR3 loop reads CASGLGAGQAAFGYTF. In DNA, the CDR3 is TGTGCTAGTGGTTTGGGGGCGGGACAGGCCGCTTTTGGCTACACCTTC.

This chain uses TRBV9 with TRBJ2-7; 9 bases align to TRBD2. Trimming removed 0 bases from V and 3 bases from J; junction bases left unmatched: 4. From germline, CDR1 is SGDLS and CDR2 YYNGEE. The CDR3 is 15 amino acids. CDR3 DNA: TGTGCCAGCAGCGTAGGAGCTAGCGGGGACTACGAGCAGTACTTC. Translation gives CASSVGASGDYEQYF. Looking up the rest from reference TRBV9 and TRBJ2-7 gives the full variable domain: DSGVTQTPKHLITATGQRVTLRCSPRSGDLSVYWYQQSLDQGLQFLIQYYNGEERAKGNILERFSAQQFPDLHSELNLSSLELGDSALYFCASSVGASGDYEQYFGPGTRLTVT.